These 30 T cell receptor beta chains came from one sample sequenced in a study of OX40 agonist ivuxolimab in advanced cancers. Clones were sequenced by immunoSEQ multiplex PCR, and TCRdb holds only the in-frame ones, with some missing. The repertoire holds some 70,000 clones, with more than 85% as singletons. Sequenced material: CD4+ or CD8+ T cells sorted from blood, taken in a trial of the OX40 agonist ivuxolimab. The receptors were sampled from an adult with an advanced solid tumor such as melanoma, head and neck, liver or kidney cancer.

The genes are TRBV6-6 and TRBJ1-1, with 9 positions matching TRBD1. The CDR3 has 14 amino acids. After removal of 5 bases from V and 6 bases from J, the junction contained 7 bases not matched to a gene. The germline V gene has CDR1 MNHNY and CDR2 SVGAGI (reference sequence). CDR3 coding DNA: TGTGCCAGCAGTCCCTGGGACAGGGTAGCTGAAGCTTTCTTT. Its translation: CASSPWDRVAEAFF.

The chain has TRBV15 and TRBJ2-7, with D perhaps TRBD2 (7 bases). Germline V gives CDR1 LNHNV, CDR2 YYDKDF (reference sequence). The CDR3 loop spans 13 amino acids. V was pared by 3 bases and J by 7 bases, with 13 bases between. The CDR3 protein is CATSSRTAGEQYF. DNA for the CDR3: TGTGCCACCAGCAGCCGGACAGCGGGGGAGCAGTACTTC.

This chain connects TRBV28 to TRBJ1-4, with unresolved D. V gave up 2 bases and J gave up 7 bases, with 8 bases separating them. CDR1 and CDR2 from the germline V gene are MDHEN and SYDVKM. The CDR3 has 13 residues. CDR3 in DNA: TGTGCCAGCAGTTTACGAGGGCCTGAAAAACTGTTTTTT. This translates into CASSLRGPEKLFF.

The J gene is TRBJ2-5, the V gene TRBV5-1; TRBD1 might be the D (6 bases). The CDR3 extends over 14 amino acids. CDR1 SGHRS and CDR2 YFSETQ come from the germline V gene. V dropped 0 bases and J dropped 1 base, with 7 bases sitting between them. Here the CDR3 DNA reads TGCGCCAGCAGCTTGGGGGGGCCCCAAGAGACCCAGTACTTC. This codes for CASSLGGPQETQYF.

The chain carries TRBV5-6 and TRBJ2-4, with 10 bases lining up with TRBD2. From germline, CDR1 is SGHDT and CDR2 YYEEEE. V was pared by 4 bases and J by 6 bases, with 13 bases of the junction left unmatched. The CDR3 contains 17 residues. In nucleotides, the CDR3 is TGTGCCAGCAGCCCTCTAGCGGGAGTCGGGTTGGGAAACATTCAGTACTTC. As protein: CASSPLAGVGLGNIQYF.

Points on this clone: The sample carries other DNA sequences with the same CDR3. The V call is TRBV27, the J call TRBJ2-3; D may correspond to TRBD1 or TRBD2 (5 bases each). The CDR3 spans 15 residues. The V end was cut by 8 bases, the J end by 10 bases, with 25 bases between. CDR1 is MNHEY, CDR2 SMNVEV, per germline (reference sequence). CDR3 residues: CASSSRPGPSMAQYF. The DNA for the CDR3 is TGTGCCAGCTCATCCCGTCCGGGGCCAAGTATGGCGCAGTATTTT.

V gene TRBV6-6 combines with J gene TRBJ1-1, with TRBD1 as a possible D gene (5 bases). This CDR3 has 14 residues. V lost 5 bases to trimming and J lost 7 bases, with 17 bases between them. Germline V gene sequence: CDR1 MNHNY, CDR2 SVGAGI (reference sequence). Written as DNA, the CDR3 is TGTGCCAGCAGTCCTATCCAGGAGAGGGGTGAAGCTTTCTTT. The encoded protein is CASSPIQERGEAFF.

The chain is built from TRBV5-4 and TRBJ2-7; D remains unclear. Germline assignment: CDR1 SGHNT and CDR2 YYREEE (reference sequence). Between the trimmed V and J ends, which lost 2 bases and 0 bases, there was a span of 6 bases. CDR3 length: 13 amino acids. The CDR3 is CASSFDSSYEQYF. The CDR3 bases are TGTGCCAGCAGCTTCGATAGCTCCTACGAGCAGTACTTC.

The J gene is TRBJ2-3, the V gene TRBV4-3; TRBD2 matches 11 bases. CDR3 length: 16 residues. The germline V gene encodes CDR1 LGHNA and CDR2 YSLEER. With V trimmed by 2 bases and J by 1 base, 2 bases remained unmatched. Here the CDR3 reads CASSQHSGGGTDTQYF. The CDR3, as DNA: TGCGCCAGCAGCCAACATAGCGGGGGGGGCACAGATACGCAGTATTTT.

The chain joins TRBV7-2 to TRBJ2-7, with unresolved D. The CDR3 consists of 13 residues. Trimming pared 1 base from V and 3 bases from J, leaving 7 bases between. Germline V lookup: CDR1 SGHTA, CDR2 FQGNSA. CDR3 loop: CASSLGRLYEQYF. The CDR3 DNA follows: TGTGCCAGCAGCTTAGGCAGACTCTACGAGCAGTACTTC. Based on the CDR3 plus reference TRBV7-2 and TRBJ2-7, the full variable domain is GAGVSQSPSNKVTEKGKDVELRCDPISGHTALYWYRQSLGQGLEFLIYFQGNSAPDKSGLPSDRFSAERTGGSVSTLTIQRTQQEDSAVYLCASSLGRLYEQYFGPGTRLTVT.

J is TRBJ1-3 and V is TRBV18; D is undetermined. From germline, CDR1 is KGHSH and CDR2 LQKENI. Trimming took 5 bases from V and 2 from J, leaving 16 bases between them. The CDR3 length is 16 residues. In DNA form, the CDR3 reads TGTGCCAGCTCAGCGCCCGGGCCAGAGGCTGGAAACACCATATATTTT. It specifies CASSAPGPEAGNTIYF.

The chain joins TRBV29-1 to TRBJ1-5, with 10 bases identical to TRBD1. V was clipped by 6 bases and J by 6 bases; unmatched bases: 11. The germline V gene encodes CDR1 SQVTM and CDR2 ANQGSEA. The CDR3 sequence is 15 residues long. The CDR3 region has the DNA TGCAGCGTATCCGCGGACAGGGGGGAAACTCAGCCCCAGCATTTT. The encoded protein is CSVSADRGETQPQHF.

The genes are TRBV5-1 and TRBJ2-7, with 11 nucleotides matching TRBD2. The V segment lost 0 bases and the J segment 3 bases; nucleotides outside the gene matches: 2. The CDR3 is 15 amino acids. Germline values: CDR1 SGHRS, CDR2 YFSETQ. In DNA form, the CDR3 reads TGCGCCAGCAGCTTGGTTACTAGCGGGAGCTACGAGCAGTACTTC. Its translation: CASSLVTSGSYEQYF.

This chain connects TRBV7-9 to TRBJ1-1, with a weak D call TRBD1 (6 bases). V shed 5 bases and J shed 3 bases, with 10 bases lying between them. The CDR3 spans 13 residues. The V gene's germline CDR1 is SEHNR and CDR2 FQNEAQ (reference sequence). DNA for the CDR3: TGTGCCAGCAGCCAACAGGGAGACACTGAAGCTTTCTTT. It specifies CASSQQGDTEAFF.

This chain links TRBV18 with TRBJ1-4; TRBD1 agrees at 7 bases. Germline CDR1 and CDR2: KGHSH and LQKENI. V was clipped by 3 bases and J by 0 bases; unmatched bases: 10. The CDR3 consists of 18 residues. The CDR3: CASSPMEGQVSTNEKLFF. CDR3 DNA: TGTGCCAGCTCACCGATGGAAGGACAGGTGTCAACTAATGAAAAACTGTTTTTT.

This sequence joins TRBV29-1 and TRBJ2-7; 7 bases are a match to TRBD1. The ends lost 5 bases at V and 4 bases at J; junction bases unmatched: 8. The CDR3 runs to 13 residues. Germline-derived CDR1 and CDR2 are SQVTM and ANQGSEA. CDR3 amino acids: CSVPSRDSYEQYF. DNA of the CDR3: TGCAGCGTTCCGTCCCGGGACAGTTACGAGCAGTACTTC.

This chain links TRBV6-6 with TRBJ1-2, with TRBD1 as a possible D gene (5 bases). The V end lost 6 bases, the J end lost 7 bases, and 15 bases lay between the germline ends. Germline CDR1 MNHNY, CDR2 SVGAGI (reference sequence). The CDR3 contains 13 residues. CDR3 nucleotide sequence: TGTGCCAGCAGGGATGTGGGACGTTCTGGCTACACCTTC. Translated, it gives CASRDVGRSGYTF.

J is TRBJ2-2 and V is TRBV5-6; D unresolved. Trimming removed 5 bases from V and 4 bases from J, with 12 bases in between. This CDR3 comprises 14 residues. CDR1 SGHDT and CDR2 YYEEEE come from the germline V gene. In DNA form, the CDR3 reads TGTGCCAGCAGTCGTCTCTCGGCCACCGGGGAGCTGTTTTTT. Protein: CASSRLSATGELFF.

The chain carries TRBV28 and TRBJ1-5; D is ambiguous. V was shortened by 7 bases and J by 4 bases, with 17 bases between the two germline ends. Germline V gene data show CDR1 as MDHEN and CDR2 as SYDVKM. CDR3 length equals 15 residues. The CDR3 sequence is CASTLSAAGNQPQHF. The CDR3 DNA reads TGTGCCAGCACCCTGTCGGCGGCCGGTAATCAGCCCCAGCATTTT.

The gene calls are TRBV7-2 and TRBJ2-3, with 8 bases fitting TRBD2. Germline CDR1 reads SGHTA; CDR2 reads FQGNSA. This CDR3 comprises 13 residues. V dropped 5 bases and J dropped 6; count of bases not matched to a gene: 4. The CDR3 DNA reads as TGTGCCAGCAGCCCGGGAGGGGACGATACGCAGTATTTT. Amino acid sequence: CASSPGGDDTQYF.

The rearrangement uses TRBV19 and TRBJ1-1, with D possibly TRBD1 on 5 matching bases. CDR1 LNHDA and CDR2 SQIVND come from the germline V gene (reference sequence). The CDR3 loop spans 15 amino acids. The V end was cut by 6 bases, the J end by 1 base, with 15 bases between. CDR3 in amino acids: CASSTLPDRNTEAFF. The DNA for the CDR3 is TGTGCCAGTAGCACTCTCCCCGACAGGAACACTGAAGCTTTCTTT.

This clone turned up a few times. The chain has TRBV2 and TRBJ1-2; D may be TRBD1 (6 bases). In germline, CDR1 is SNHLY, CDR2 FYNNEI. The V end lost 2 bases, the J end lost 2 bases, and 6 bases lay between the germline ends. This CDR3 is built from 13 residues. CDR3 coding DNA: TGTGCCAGCAGTGAACAGGGGAACTATGGCTACACCTTC. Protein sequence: CASSEQGNYGYTF. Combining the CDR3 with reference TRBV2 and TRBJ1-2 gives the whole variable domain EPEVTQTPSHQVTQMGQEVILRCVPISNHLYFYWYRQILGQKVEFLVSFYNNEISEKSEIFDDQFSVERPDGSNFTLKIRSTKLEDSAMYFCASSEQGNYGYTFGSGTRLTVV.

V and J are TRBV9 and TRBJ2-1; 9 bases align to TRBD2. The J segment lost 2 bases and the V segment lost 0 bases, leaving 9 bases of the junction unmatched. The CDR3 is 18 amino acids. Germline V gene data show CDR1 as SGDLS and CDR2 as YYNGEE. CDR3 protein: CASSVVGSGGPTYNEQFF. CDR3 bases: TGTGCCAGCAGCGTAGTCGGTAGCGGGGGACCAACCTACAATGAGCAGTTCTTC.

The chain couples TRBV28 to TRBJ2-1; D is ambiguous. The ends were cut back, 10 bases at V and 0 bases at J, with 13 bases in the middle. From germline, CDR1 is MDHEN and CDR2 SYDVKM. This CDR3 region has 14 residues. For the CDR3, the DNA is TGTGCCACCAACTTGGCGAACTCCTACAATGAGCAGTTCTTC. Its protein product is CATNLANSYNEQFF.

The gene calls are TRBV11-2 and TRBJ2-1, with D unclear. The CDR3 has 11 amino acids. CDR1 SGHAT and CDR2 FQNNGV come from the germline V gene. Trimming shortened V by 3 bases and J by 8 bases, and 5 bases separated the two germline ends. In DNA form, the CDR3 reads TGTGCCAGCAGCTTTCGCGATGAGCAGTTCTTC. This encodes CASSFRDEQFF.

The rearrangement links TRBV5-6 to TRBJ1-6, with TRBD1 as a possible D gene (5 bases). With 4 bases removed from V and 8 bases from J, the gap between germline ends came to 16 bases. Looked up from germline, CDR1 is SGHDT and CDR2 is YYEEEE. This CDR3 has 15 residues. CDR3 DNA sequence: TGTGCCAGCAGCCCCGCGGGGGGGTCGGATTCACCCCTCCACTTT. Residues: CASSPAGGSDSPLHF.

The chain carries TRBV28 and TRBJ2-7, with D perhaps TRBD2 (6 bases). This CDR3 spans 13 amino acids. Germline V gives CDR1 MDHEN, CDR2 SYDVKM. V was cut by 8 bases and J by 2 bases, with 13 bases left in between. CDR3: CASSGGEPYEQYF. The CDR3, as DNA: TGTGCCAGCTCAGGAGGGGAACCCTACGAGCAGTACTTC.

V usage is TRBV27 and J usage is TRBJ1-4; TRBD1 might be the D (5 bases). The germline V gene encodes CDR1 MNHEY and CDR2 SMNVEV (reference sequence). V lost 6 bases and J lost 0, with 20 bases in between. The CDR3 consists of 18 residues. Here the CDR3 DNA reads TGTGCCAGCAGCTTTAGTCCGACAGCCATTGCAACTAATGAAAAACTGTTTTTT. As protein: CASSFSPTAIATNEKLFF.

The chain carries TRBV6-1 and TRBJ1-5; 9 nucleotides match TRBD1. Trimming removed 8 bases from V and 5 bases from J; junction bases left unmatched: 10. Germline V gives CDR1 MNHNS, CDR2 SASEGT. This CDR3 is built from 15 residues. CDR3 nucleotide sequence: TGTGCCAGCCCCGCGGACAGGGGAGGGCATCAGCCCCAGCATTTT. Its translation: CASPADRGGHQPQHF.

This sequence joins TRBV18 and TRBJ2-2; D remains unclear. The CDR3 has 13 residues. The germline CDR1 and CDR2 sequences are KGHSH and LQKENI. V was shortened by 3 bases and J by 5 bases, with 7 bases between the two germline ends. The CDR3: CASSPAVTGELFF. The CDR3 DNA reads TGTGCCAGCTCACCGGCGGTGACCGGGGAGCTGTTTTTT. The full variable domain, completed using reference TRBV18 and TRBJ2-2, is NAGVMQNPRHLVRRRGQEARLRCSPMKGHSHVYWYRQLPEEGLKFMVYLQKENIIDESGMPKERFSAEFPKEGPSILRIQQVVRGDSAAYFCASSPAVTGELFFGEGSRLTVL.